This T cell receptor beta chain emerged from a study of T-cell memory formation after mild COVID-19 (dated by TCRdb to the early 2020s). About the full investigation: Most TCR sequence clusters were specific to one of the two donors. T-cell clones expanding and contracting after mild COVID-19 in a couple of donors were tracked by longitudinal TCRalpha and TCRbeta repertoire sequencing. Two young, previously healthy adult volunteers, one female and one male, were included in the cohort.

A remark on this clonotype: Its antigen is currently not known. No base quality information exists; no much larger clone differs at one position.

The CDR3 starts with the cysteine, ends with the phenylalanine, and has 15 residues. Kept here is only the CDR3 DNA, which spans 45 bases and is read in frame from base 1. The V end loses 1 base and the J end loses 5 bases, and a stretch of 14 bases separates them. Taken from the germline V gene, the CDR1 and CDR2 loops are MGHRA and YSYEKL. PBMCs were isolated by Ficoll-Paque density gradient centrifugation. Study-wide conclusions, independent of this receptor: Whether the second-wave clones peaking on day 37 were SARS-CoV-2 specific was not confirmed. Contracting CD4+ clones were located mainly in the CM and EM memory subsets, whereas CD8+ clones were found to be enriched in EMRA. Some responding clones were detected in pre-infection memory, suggesting pre-existing cross-reactive memory T cells joined the SARS-CoV-2 response. The study covered only a couple of mild cases, and larger cohorts including severe cases with pre-infection samples were considered necessary. Clones contracting from day 15 to 85 had balanced CD4/CD8 phenotypes, while a second wave expanding from day 15 to 37 was biased towards CD4+.

The sequencing machine was an Illumina NovaSeq 6000. Using 5'RACE with constant-segment primers, TCRalpha and TCRbeta cDNA libraries were constructed, with sample barcodes and unique molecular identifiers added in the process. RNA was extracted from every sample with Trizol reagent. Libraries were amplified in two PCR steps, with a second sample barcode and Illumina TruSeq adapters added in the second step. Sequencing of the libraries was done on an Illumina NovaSeq, producing 2 x 150 bp paired-end reads. The paper's processing steps were these. With migec v1.2.7, reads were demultiplexed and then collapsed into UMI-guided consensus sequences. Using mixcr v2.1.11, the UMI consensuses were aligned to TRA and TRB V and J templates and assembled into clonotypes. Expanded or contracted clonotypes were those called significant by both edgeR and NoisET, with noise models trained on biological replicates. edgeR calls used a false discovery rate-adjusted p below 0.01 and a log2 fold-change threshold of 1. As an exploratory analysis of dynamics, max-normalized trajectories of the 1000 most abundant clonotypes were examined by PCA with hierarchical clustering. Separately sequenced CD4+ and CD8+ repertoires were used to assign the CD4 or CD8 phenotype of responding clones. Using fastp trimming at Q25 and MiXCR clonotype assembly, TCRdb reanalyzed the public sequencing data and kept in-frame beta chains. Every entry covers one CDR3 protein and lists the most common genes and DNA from its rows. TCRdb, not the original authors, processed these V and J calls. This sample gives under 550,000 distinct CDR3 sequences in total; roughly 20% of them show up just once. Jointly, the top ten make up 9% to 15% of the sample.

The receptor chain draws on TRBV4-1 and TRBJ1-2; the D gene is possibly TRBD1, with 5 bases matching. The sequenced sample consisted of PBMCs or a T cell subset sorted from them (not recorded which). This TCR was sampled from an adult woman who had mild COVID-19 (a few samples of this study predate the infection). The sample titles of this study are shuffled in the database, so cell type and time point are left out; the donor was told from shared clones. The CDR3: CASSQVLQGDYGYTF. The DNA sequence is given as TGCGCCAGCAGCCAAGTTCTCCAGGGAGATTATGGCTACACCTTC.